The 26 T cell receptor beta chains presented below share a single source sample, sequenced in a study of a mutant IDH1 vaccine in newly diagnosed glioma. The repertoire was sequenced with immunoSEQ multiplex PCR; TCRdb's copy has only in-frame clones and lacks some. The table lists roughly 50,000 clones, 80% to 85% of them singletons, with over 4% in the top ten. Stated time point: week 35, safety follow-up. Each vaccine dose was 300 ug of mutant IDH1 20-mer peptide, with topical imiquimod. No cognate antigen is known for these TCRs. The sample was PBMCs, taken from a glioma patient whose treatment included an IDH1 peptide vaccine. The receptors originated from a young woman with glioma.

This clone was seen once. The chain is built from TRBV5-1 and TRBJ1-3; D perhaps matches TRBD1 (6 bases). Between the trimmed V and J ends, which lost 0 bases and 4 bases, there was a span of 8 bases. In germline, CDR1 is SGHRS, CDR2 YFSETQ. The CDR3 runs 14 residues. The CDR3 DNA reads TGCGCCAGCAGCTTGGTTGGACAGGGAAACACCATATATTTT. Residues: CASSLVGQGNTIYF. Full variable domain (rest looked up from reference TRBV5-1 and TRBJ1-3): KAGVTQTPRYLIKTRGQQVTLSCSPISGHRSVSWYQQTPGQGLQFLFEYFSETQRNKGNFPGRFSGRQFSNSRSEMNVSTLELGDSALYLCASSLVGQGNTIYFGEGSWLTVV.

The rearrangement joins TRBV6-4 to TRBJ2-1, with D possibly being TRBD1 (6 bases). CDR1 and CDR2 (germline): MRHNA, SNTAGT. V gave up 6 bases and J gave up 2 bases, with 14 bases separating them. The CDR3 is 15 residues long. The CDR3 protein is CASRHRVGPYNEQFF. In DNA form, the CDR3 reads TGTGCCAGCAGGCACAGGGTAGGTCCCTACAATGAGCAGTTCTTC.

This chain joins TRBV27 and TRBJ2-7; no reliable D call. V shed 2 bases and J shed 4 bases, with 18 bases lying between them. Germline CDR1 and CDR2: MNHEY and SMNVEV (reference sequence). This CDR3 spans 16 amino acids. CDR3 loop: CASSLNLGEKLYEQYF. In DNA form, the CDR3 reads TGTGCCAGCAGTTTAAACTTAGGCGAAAAGCTATACGAGCAGTACTTC.

V gene TRBV9 combines with J gene TRBJ2-1, with D perhaps being TRBD1 or TRBD2 (5 bases each). The CDR3 length is 16 residues. In germline, CDR1 is SGDLS, CDR2 YYNGEE. Trimming took off 0 bases at V and 2 bases at J, with 12 bases between the two ends. CDR3 DNA: TGTGCCAGCAGCGTAGATGAGGGGCCCCCCTACAATGAGCAGTTCTTC. As protein: CASSVDEGPPYNEQFF.

The CDR3 DNA reads TGTGCCAGCAAGACGGCTCTTTATGGCTACACCTTC. Encoded protein: CASKTALYGYTF. This chain connects TRBV6-1 to TRBJ1-2; D uncertain. Germline V lookup: CDR1 MNHNS, CDR2 SASEGT. The germline V and J ends were trimmed by 7 bases and 5 bases, with 11 bases remaining between them. This CDR3 contains 12 residues.

The rearrangement uses TRBV9 and TRBJ2-7; 7 bases align to TRBD2. CDR1 SGDLS and CDR2 YYNGEE come from the germline V gene. V lost 0 bases and J lost 0; bases outside the gene matches: 0. The CDR3 sequence is 14 residues long. CDR3 DNA: TGTGCCAGCAGCGTAGGACTAGCCTCCTACGAGCAGTACTTC. Translated, it gives CASSVGLASYEQYF.

The chain uses TRBV9 and TRBJ1-2; D remains ambiguous. The CDR3 covers 14 residues. Germline loops: CDR1 SGDLS, CDR2 YYNGEE. The V and J ends lost 0 bases and 2 bases respectively, with 8 bases between them. The CDR3 nucleotides read TGTGCCAGCAGCGTAGGAGGGTTAAACTATGGCTACACCTTC. Translation: CASSVGGLNYGYTF.

This chain uses TRBV6-6 with TRBJ2-1, with D possibly TRBD2 on 6 matching bases. Trimming pared 0 bases from V and 7 bases from J, leaving 7 bases between. This CDR3 contains 13 residues. Per the germline V gene, CDR1 is MNHNY and CDR2 is SVGAGI (reference sequence). In DNA, the CDR3 is TGTGCCAGCAGTTACTCACGGGGGAATGAGCAGTTCTTC. This gives the protein CASSYSRGNEQFF.

The chain uses TRBV29-1 and TRBJ1-1, with D possibly matching TRBD1 (6 bases). There are 12 residues in the CDR3. The germline CDR1 and CDR2 sequences are SQVTM and ANQGSEA. The V end lost 3 bases, the J end lost 1 base, and 6 bases lay between the germline ends. The CDR3 DNA reads as TGCAGCGTTGACAGGGGGAACACTGAAGCTTTCTTT. Residues: CSVDRGNTEAFF. Full variable domain (rest looked up from reference TRBV29-1 and TRBJ1-1): SAVISQKPSRDICQRGTSLTIQCQVDSQVTMMFWYRQQPGQSLTLIATANQGSEATYESGFVIDKFPISRPNLTFSTLTVSNMSPEDSSIYLCSVDRGNTEAFFGQGTRLTVV.

The chain is built from TRBV19 and TRBJ1-1; weak D call: TRBD1 (5 bases). Germline lookup yields CDR1 LNHDA and CDR2 SQIVND (reference sequence). Trimming removed 5 bases from V and 5 bases from J, with 15 bases in between. This CDR3 region has 14 residues. The DNA of the CDR3 is TGTGCCAGTAGTCCGACGACTCAGGGAACTGAAGCTTTCTTT. Translation gives CASSPTTQGTEAFF.

The rearrangement joins TRBV27 to TRBJ2-7; 7 bases agree with TRBD1. Germline CDR1 MNHEY, CDR2 SMNVEV (reference sequence). Trimming at V came to 6 bases and at J to 1 base, leaving 6 bases not matched to a gene. This CDR3 is 14 amino acids long. The CDR3 region is CASRNRGFSYEQYF. CDR3 DNA sequence: TGTGCCAGCAGAAACAGGGGATTTTCCTACGAGCAGTACTTC.

This clone was seen more than once but under ten times. CDR3 nucleotides: TGTGCCAGCAGTGCTAGCGGGGAGGGCAATGAGCAGTTCTTC. Its translation: CASSASGEGNEQFF. The chain combines TRBV6-4 with TRBJ2-1, with TRBD2 identical over 9 bases. Germline CDR1 MRHNA, CDR2 SNTAGT. V shed 4 bases, J shed 6 bases, and the junction held 4 bases outside the gene matches. The CDR3 sequence is 14 residues long.

This clone has a handful of counts. The rearrangement links TRBV5-1 to TRBJ1-2; TRBD1 agrees at 11 bases. Losses at the gene ends were 5 bases for V and 8 bases for J; bases not matched to a gene: 11. This CDR3 is 15 amino acids long. In germline, CDR1 is SGHRS, CDR2 YFSETQ. CDR3 in DNA: TGCGCCAGCAGAGATCCCGGGACAGGGGGATTCGGCTACACCTTC. Its protein product is CASRDPGTGGFGYTF.

This clone was recorded a few times. The J gene is TRBJ1-1, the V gene TRBV5-1; D is possibly TRBD1 (6 bases). The germline V and J ends were trimmed by 0 bases and 1 base, with 10 bases remaining between them. From germline, CDR1 is SGHRS and CDR2 YFSETQ. There are 15 residues in the CDR3. The CDR3 loop is CASSLVGGPNTEAFF. DNA for the CDR3: TGCGCCAGCAGCTTGGTTGGGGGCCCGAACACTGAAGCTTTCTTT.

This sequence joins TRBV15 and TRBJ2-3, with D possibly TRBD1 on 5 matching bases. Looked up from germline, CDR1 is LNHNV and CDR2 is YYDKDF (reference sequence). There are 15 residues in the CDR3. V dropped 8 bases and J dropped 3 bases, with 18 bases sitting between them. The CDR3 coding sequence is TGTGCCACCGGTAGGGGCGGTGCAACGACAGATACGCAGTATTTT. Translating it yields CATGRGGATTDTQYF.

V usage is TRBV12-5 and J usage is TRBJ1-1; D unclear. Per germline, CDR1 LGHNT and CDR2 FRNRAP. The CDR3 loop spans 14 amino acids. Trimming left V 3 bases short and J 4 bases short, with 12 bases between. The CDR3 loop is CASGLIPGSTEAFF. The DNA for the CDR3 is TGTGCTAGTGGTTTAATCCCCGGGAGCACTGAAGCTTTCTTT.

The CDR3 region is CATSIPTGGQETQYF. The CDR3 nucleotides are TGTGCCACCAGCATTCCGACAGGGGGCCAAGAGACCCAGTACTTC. The chain combines TRBV15 with TRBJ2-5; 9 positions agree with TRBD1. Trimming took 4 bases from V and 1 from J; bases not matched to a gene: 4. In germline, CDR1 is LNHNV, CDR2 YYDKDF (reference sequence). This CDR3 region has 15 residues.

The chain couples TRBV2 to TRBJ2-2; D gene uncertain. Germline values: CDR1 SNHLY, CDR2 FYNNEI. V was shortened by 2 bases and J by 6 bases, with 7 bases between the two germline ends. CDR3 size: 13 residues. For the CDR3, the DNA is TGTGCCAGCAGTGAAAGGGTCCCCGGGGAGCTGTTTTTT. Its translation is CASSERVPGELFF.

In DNA, the CDR3 is TGTGCCAGTAGTGCGACCGGGGAGTACAATGAGCAGTTCTTC. Protein: CASSATGEYNEQFF. This chain joins TRBV19 and TRBJ2-1; weak D call: TRBD2 (5 bases). V gave up 5 bases and J gave up 4 bases, with 12 bases separating them. Germline CDR1 LNHDA, CDR2 SQIVND (reference sequence). The length of the CDR3 is 14 residues.

The genes are TRBV10-1 and TRBJ2-7, with TRBD1 identical over 7 bases. This CDR3 comprises 16 residues. Germline CDR1 and CDR2: WNHNN and SYGVQD (reference sequence). V was clipped by 7 bases and J by 2 bases; unmatched bases: 14. CDR3 in amino acids: CASTVPGTVGAYEQYF. The CDR3 DNA is TGCGCCAGCACCGTACCTGGGACAGTGGGGGCCTACGAGCAGTACTTC.

The chain has TRBV6-6 and TRBJ2-7, with 8 positions matching TRBD1. The CDR3 covers 14 residues. The germline V gene has CDR1 MNHNY and CDR2 SVGAGI (reference sequence). Trimming cost V 8 bases and J 4 bases; bases outside gene matches: 10. CDR3 nucleotides: TGTGCCAGCGGTAGACTGACAGGGGAATACGAGCAGTACTTC. Translating gives CASGRLTGEYEQYF.

This clone appeared a few times. This chain links TRBV15 with TRBJ1-2; 10 nucleotides match TRBD1. Looked up from germline, CDR1 is LNHNV and CDR2 is YYDKDF (reference sequence). The CDR3 has 15 residues. With 0 bases clipped from V and 7 bases from J, the junction kept 5 bases outside the gene matches. CDR3 region: CATSREGQGRRGYTF. The CDR3 nucleotides read TGTGCCACCAGCAGAGAGGGACAGGGGAGACGTGGCTACACCTTC.

This chain uses TRBV7-9 with TRBJ1-6; D not resolved. CDR1 is SEHNR and CDR2 is FQNEAQ in the germline V gene (reference sequence). This CDR3 comprises 13 residues. V lost 4 bases and J 4 bases, leaving 5 bases between the germline ends. The CDR3 sequence: CASSSGYNSPLHF. The CDR3 DNA is TGTGCCAGCAGCTCCGGATATAATTCACCCCTCCACTTT.

The rearrangement links TRBV6-4 to TRBJ2-7, with 14 bases fitting TRBD2. V shed 3 bases, J shed 3 bases, and the junction held 1 base outside the gene matches. The V gene's germline CDR1 is MRHNA and CDR2 SNTAGT. The CDR3 spans 15 residues. Written as DNA, the CDR3 is TGTGCCAGCAGTGAAGGGACTAGCGGGAGCTACGAGCAGTACTTC. It encodes CASSEGTSGSYEQYF.

The J gene is TRBJ1-3, the V gene TRBV4-2; D gene uncertain. V was shortened by 0 bases and J by 1 base, with 7 bases between the two germline ends. Germline V gene sequence: CDR1 LGHNA, CDR2 YNFKEQ. CDR3 length: 15 amino acids. CDR3 sequence: CASSQDTQSGNTIYF. Written as DNA, the CDR3 is TGTGCCAGCAGCCAAGATACCCAGTCTGGAAACACCATATATTTT.

This clone was seen once. The rearrangement joins TRBV7-9 to TRBJ2-3; the match to TRBD2 covers 7 bases. The germline CDR1 and CDR2 sequences are SEHNR and FQNEAQ (reference sequence). V shed 5 bases and J 1 base; nucleotides not matched to a gene: 6. The CDR3 is 15 residues long. The DNA of the CDR3 is TGTGCCAGCAGCCCCGGCGGGGGTCGCACAGATACGCAGTATTTT. Its translation is CASSPGGGRTDTQYF.